These 19 T cell receptor beta chains were all obtained from the same sample, sequenced in a study of Ad26.COV2.S vaccination and SARS-CoV-2 variants. The protocol was immunoSEQ multiplex PCR, while the TCRdb copy is restricted to in-frame clones and leaves out a portion. The table includes about 97,000 clones, 80% detected once. Sequenced material: peripheral blood, taken after recovery from COVID-19. The receptors were gathered from a human donor who had recovered from COVID-19.

The chain couples TRBV7-2 to TRBJ2-7; 10 nucleotides agree with TRBD1. Unmatched junction bases numbered 6, after V lost 2 bases and J lost 5 bases. Germline V lookup: CDR1 SGHTA, CDR2 FQGNSA. The CDR3 extends over 15 amino acids. CDR3 amino acids: CASSLLRQGADEQYF. DNA of the CDR3: TGTGCCAGCAGCTTACTGAGACAGGGGGCGGACGAGCAGTACTTC. The complete variable domain, with remaining parts taken from reference TRBV7-2 and TRBJ2-7, reads GAGVSQSPSNKVTEKGKDVELRCDPISGHTALYWYRQSLGQGLEFLIYFQGNSAPDKSGLPSDRFSAERTGGSVSTLTIQRTQQEDSAVYLCASSLLRQGADEQYFGPGTRLTVT.

The V call is TRBV19, the J call TRBJ2-2; D unclear. Germline V CDR1 and CDR2: LNHDA, SQIVND (reference sequence). The CDR3 is 15 amino acids. Trimming removed 3 bases at V and 4 bases at J, with 12 bases between. CDR3 residues: CASSIRSPGTGELFF. The CDR3 DNA reads as TGTGCCAGTAGTATTCGATCGCCGGGCACCGGGGAGCTGTTTTTT.

J is TRBJ2-7 and V is TRBV11-3; D remains unclear. Per germline, CDR1 SGHNT and CDR2 YENEEA. V shed 4 bases and J shed 0 bases, with 13 bases lying between them. CDR3 size: 15 residues. CDR3 sequence reads: CASSSHHGSSYEQYF. CDR3 DNA: TGTGCCAGCAGCTCACACCACGGGTCCTCCTACGAGCAGTACTTC.

This chain links TRBV6-1 with TRBJ1-2, with D hard to call. CDR3 length: 13 amino acids. The germline V and J ends were trimmed by 3 bases and 8 bases, with 13 bases remaining between them. Germline values: CDR1 MNHNS, CDR2 SASEGT. CDR3 residues: CASSEASQRGYTF. Here the CDR3 DNA reads TGTGCCAGCAGTGAGGCGTCGCAACGCGGCTACACCTTC.

The chain joins TRBV7-3 to TRBJ1-1; D not certain. In germline, CDR1 is SGHTA, CDR2 FQGTGA. V lost 5 bases, J lost 0 bases, and 13 bases lay in between. The CDR3 has 15 amino acids. CDR3 in amino acids: CASSPGAAMNTEAFF. Written as DNA, the CDR3 is TGTGCCAGCAGCCCAGGCGCGGCTATGAACACTGAAGCTTTCTTT.

The chain has TRBV9 and TRBJ1-2; perhaps TRBD1 as D (5 bases). Trimming removed 3 bases from V and 4 bases from J, with 16 bases in between. CDR1 is SGDLS, CDR2 YYNGEE, per germline. The CDR3 spans 15 residues. CDR3 coding DNA: TGTGCCAGCAGCGCCTCCTCCCGGGACGGCTATGGCTACACCTTC. Its translation: CASSASSRDGYGYTF. Based on the CDR3 plus reference TRBV9 and TRBJ1-2, the full variable domain is DSGVTQTPKHLITATGQRVTLRCSPRSGDLSVYWYQQSLDQGLQFLIQYYNGEERAKGNILERFSAQQFPDLHSELNLSSLELGDSALYFCASSASSRDGYGYTFGSGTRLTVV.

V gene TRBV6-5 combines with J gene TRBJ1-5, with TRBD1 as a possible D gene (6 bases). Trimming stripped 9 bases from V and 6 bases from J, with 15 bases between. The CDR3 length is 13 residues. The germline V gene encodes CDR1 MNHEY and CDR2 SVGAGI. This CDR3 is CASSGGLAQPQHF. DNA of the CDR3: TGTGCCAGTTCCGGGGGCTTGGCTCAGCCCCAGCATTTT.

The chain is built from TRBV7-2 and TRBJ2-2; D gene uncertain. The CDR3 spans 18 residues. Trimming cost V 5 bases and J 1 base, with 20 bases left between them. Germline values: CDR1 SGHTA, CDR2 FQGNSA. As DNA, the CDR3 is TGTGCCAGCAGCAGCGCTTCAACCAATTCCTTGAACACCGGGGAGCTGTTTTTT. Protein sequence: CASSSASTNSLNTGELFF.

The rearrangement uses TRBV7-2 and TRBJ1-1; no reliable D call. The germline V gene has CDR1 SGHTA and CDR2 FQGNSA. This CDR3 contains 15 residues. V was clipped by 0 bases and J by 0 bases, with 8 bases between them. CDR3: CASSLAGSVNTEAFF. The CDR3 coding sequence is TGTGCCAGCAGCTTAGCAGGGTCGGTGAACACTGAAGCTTTCTTT.

The chain has TRBV18 and TRBJ1-6, with D uncertain. This CDR3 contains 15 residues. Per germline, CDR1 KGHSH and CDR2 LQKENI. Trimming cost V 6 bases and J 4 bases, with 13 bases left between them. The CDR3: CASSITESYNSPLHF. In DNA form, the CDR3 reads TGTGCCAGCTCGATTACTGAGTCATATAATTCACCCCTCCACTTT.

This clone came up a few times. The rearrangement uses TRBV7-9 and TRBJ1-2, with D unclear. The CDR3 loop spans 14 amino acids. V dropped 2 bases and J dropped 8 bases, with 15 bases sitting between them. Germline CDR1 SEHNR, CDR2 FQNEAQ (reference sequence). The CDR3, as DNA: TGTGCCAGCAGCTTACGAGGACCCCCGTGGGGCTACACCTTC. Its translation is CASSLRGPPWGYTF.

This chain uses TRBV9 with TRBJ1-3; 8 nucleotides match TRBD1. Germline V gene sequence: CDR1 SGDLS, CDR2 YYNGEE. The J segment lost 1 base and the V segment lost 3 bases, leaving 6 bases of the junction unmatched. The CDR3 length is 16 residues. The CDR3 bases are TGTGCCAGCAGCGAAGCGACAGGGGATTCTGGAAACACCATATATTTT. Translation: CASSEATGDSGNTIYF. Drawing the rest from reference TRBV9 and TRBJ1-3, the complete variable domain is DSGVTQTPKHLITATGQRVTLRCSPRSGDLSVYWYQQSLDQGLQFLIQYYNGEERAKGNILERFSAQQFPDLHSELNLSSLELGDSALYFCASSEATGDSGNTIYFGEGSWLTVV.

This clone appeared a few times. The V call is TRBV4-1, the J call TRBJ1-1; no definite D call. V lost 0 bases and J lost 1, with 6 bases in between. CDR1 and CDR2 (germline): MGHRA, YSYEKL. CDR3 size: 14 residues. The CDR3 loop reads CASSQDVGNTEAFF. Here the CDR3 DNA reads TGCGCCAGCAGCCAAGATGTGGGGAACACTGAAGCTTTCTTT.

The CDR3 nucleotides read TGTGCCAGCAGATCAAATTCACCCCTCCACTTT. Protein sequence: CASRSNSPLHF. The chain combines TRBV28 with TRBJ1-6; D is unresolved. V shed 6 bases and J shed 7 bases, with 4 bases lying between them. Germline V gene sequence: CDR1 MDHEN, CDR2 SYDVKM. The CDR3 consists of 11 residues.

V and J are TRBV28 and TRBJ1-4; D is undetermined. Germline assignment: CDR1 MDHEN and CDR2 SYDVKM. V lost 5 bases to trimming and J lost 0 bases, with 13 bases between them. The CDR3 runs 16 residues. The CDR3 coding sequence is TGTGCCAGCAGTATCGACTCAGGTGCAACTAATGAAAAACTGTTTTTT. Protein product: CASSIDSGATNEKLFF.

About this clone itself: This may arise from a read error, as a much more abundant clone is one base away. The chain recombines TRBV3-1 (or the pseudogene TRBV3-2) with TRBJ1-5; D not certain. The CDR3 consists of 12 residues. Looked up from germline, CDR1 is LGHDT and CDR2 is YNNKEL (reference sequence). The V end was cut by 2 bases, the J end by 6 bases, with 5 bases between. The DNA of the CDR3 is TGTGCCAGCAGCCAACGGGGTCAGCCCCAGCATTTT. Its protein product is CASSQRGQPQHF.

The CDR3 nucleotides read TGTGCCAGCAAGGGGGGCAGGGAAGGTCGTTCCTACAATGAGCAGTTCTTC. Protein sequence: CASKGGREGRSYNEQFF. The chain combines TRBV2 with TRBJ2-1, with D perhaps given as TRBD1 or TRBD2 (6 bases each). This CDR3 contains 17 residues. Germline CDR1 reads SNHLY; CDR2 reads FYNNEI. Trimming stripped 7 bases from V and 1 base from J, with 20 bases between.

The chain uses TRBV11-3 and TRBJ2-3; D not certain. The CDR3 covers 14 residues. With 2 bases removed from V and 1 base from J, the gap between germline ends came to 7 bases. Germline CDR1 and CDR2: SGHNT and YENEEA. CDR3 in amino acids: CASSLKRRTDTQYF. In DNA form, the CDR3 reads TGTGCCAGCAGCTTAAAGAGGCGCACAGATACGCAGTATTTT.

The chain carries TRBV4-3 and TRBJ1-2; D is uncertain. V dropped 1 base and J dropped 0 bases, with 9 bases sitting between them. The CDR3 spans 15 residues. CDR1 and CDR2 (germline): LGHNA, YSLEER. This CDR3 reads CASSQGQGPNYGYTF. The CDR3 DNA is TGCGCCAGCAGCCAAGGGCAAGGGCCTAACTATGGCTACACCTTC.